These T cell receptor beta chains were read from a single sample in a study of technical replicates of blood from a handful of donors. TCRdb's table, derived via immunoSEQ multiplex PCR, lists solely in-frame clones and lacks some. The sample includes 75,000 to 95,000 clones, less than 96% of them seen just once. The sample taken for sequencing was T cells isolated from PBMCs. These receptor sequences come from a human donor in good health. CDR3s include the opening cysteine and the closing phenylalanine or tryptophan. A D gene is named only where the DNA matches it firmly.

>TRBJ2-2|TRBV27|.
CASSLIGGYTGELFF
TGTGCCAGCAGTTTAATCGGGGGATATACCGGGGAGCTGTTTTTT
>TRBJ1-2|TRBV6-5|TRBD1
CASSSGSAGGISGYTF
TGTGCCAGCAGTTCTGGGTCGGCAGGGGGTATTTCTGGCTACACCTTC
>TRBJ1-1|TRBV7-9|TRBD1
CASKGQGPPEAFF
TGTGCCAGCAAAGGACAGGGACCCCCTGAAGCTTTCTTT
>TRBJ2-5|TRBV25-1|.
CASSETGQETQHF
TGTGCCAGCAGTGAAACAGGGCAAGAGACCCAGCACTTC
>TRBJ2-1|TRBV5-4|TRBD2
CASSLARTSGNNEQFF
TGTGCCAGCAGCCTCGCCAGGACTAGCGGCAACAATGAGCAGTTCTTC
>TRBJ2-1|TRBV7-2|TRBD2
CASSPVAGAFNEQFF
TGTGCCAGCAGCCCAGTAGCGGGAGCCTTCAATGAGCAGTTCTTC
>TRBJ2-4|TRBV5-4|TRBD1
CASSLEGAVKNIQYF
TGTGCCAGCAGCTTGGAGGGGGCGGTCAAAAACATTCAGTACTTC
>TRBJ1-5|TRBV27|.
CASSFEAVDKPQHF
TGTGCCAGCAGTTTCGAGGCAGTTGATAAGCCCCAGCATTTT
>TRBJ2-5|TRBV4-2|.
CASSYSLEGLETQYF
TGTGCCAGCAGCTACTCCTTGGAGGGCCTAGAGACCCAGTACTTC
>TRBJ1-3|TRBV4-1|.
CASSPRWGGFGNTIYF
TGCGCCAGCAGCCCAAGATGGGGGGGATTCGGAAACACCATATATTTT
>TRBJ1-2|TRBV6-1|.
CASSWAGNYGYTF
TGTGCCAGCAGTTGGGCGGGGAACTATGGCTACACCTTC
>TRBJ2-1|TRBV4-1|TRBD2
CASSQVIQREYNEQFF
TGCGCCAGCAGCCAAGTTATCCAGCGGGAGTACAATGAGCAGTTCTTC
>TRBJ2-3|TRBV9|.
CASTSSGGFSDTQYF
TGTGCCAGCACCTCTAGTGGCGGGTTTTCAGATACGCAGTATTTT
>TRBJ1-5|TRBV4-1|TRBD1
CASSHVLDREVNQPQHF
TGCGCCAGCAGCCATGTGTTAGACAGGGAAGTAAATCAGCCCCAGCATTTT
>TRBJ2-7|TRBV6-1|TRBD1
CASTLTGGYEQYF
TGTGCCAGCACCTTAACAGGGGGCTACGAGCAGTACTTC
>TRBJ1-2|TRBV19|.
CASSMYAGNYGYTF
TGTGCCAGTAGTATGTATGCGGGTAACTATGGCTACACCTTC
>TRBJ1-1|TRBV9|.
CASSVSIRGTEAFF
TGTGCCAGCAGCGTGTCGATCAGGGGCACTGAAGCTTTCTTT
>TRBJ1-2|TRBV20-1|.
CSAELYGYTF
TGCAGTGCCGAGTTATATGGCTACACCTTC